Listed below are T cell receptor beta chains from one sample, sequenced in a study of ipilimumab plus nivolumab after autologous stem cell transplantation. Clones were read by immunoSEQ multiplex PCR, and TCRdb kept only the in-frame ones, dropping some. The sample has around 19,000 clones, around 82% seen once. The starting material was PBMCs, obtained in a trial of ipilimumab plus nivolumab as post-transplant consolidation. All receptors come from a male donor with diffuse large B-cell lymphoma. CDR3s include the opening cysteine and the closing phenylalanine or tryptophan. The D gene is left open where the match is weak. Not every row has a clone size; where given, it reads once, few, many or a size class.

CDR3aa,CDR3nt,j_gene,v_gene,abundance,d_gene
CASSLAGVGAGTQYF,TGTGCCAGCAGCTTGGCTGGAGTCGGGGCCGGGACCCAGTACTTC,TRBJ2-5,TRBV5-6,few,.
CASSFRGWDTEAFF,TGCGCCAGCAGCTTCAGGGGTTGGGACACTGAAGCTTTCTTT,TRBJ1-1,TRBV5-1,.,.
CASTLTGDGTEAFF,TGTGCCAGCACCTTAACAGGGGACGGCACTGAAGCTTTCTTT,TRBJ1-1,TRBV6-1,.,TRBD1
CARGGSMGETQYF,TGTGCCCGGGGGGGTTCGATGGGAGAGACCCAGTACTTC,TRBJ2-5,TRBV7-2,.,TRBD2
CASGRGLTGELFF,TGTGCCTCCGGGAGGGGATTAACCGGGGAGCTGTTTTTT,TRBJ2-2,TRBV5-8,.,TRBD2
CASSLEADSYEQYF,TGTGCCAGCAGCTTGGAGGCGGACTCCTACGAGCAGTACTTC,TRBJ2-7,TRBV5-4,few,.
CASGLGGDSFPTEAFF,TGTGCTAGTGGTTTGGGCGGGGACAGTTTCCCTACTGAAGCTTTCTTT,TRBJ1-1,TRBV12-5,.,TRBD1
CASSWGNRPNEQYF,TGTGCCAGCAGCTGGGGGAACAGACCCAACGAGCAGTACTTC,TRBJ2-7,TRBV5-4,.,.
CASNPAARGELGYTF,TGTGCCAGCAACCCGGCGGCCAGGGGGGAATTGGGCTACACCTTC,TRBJ1-2,TRBV27,few,TRBD1
CASSLERGNTDTQYF,TGCGCCAGCAGCTTGGAACGAGGGAACACAGATACGCAGTATTTT,TRBJ2-3,TRBV5-1,.,.
CASSLARGGSPAMYF,TGTGCCAGCAGCTTAGCCCGTGGGGGCTCCCCCGCCATGTATTTT,TRBJ2-3,TRBV11-2,few,.
CASSLWDRVHHEQYF,TGTGCCAGCAGCCTATGGGACAGGGTCCATCACGAGCAGTACTTC,TRBJ2-7,TRBV9,.,TRBD1
CASSSRGAGGYEQFF,TGTGCCAGCAGCTCCCGGGGGGCGGGGGGCTATGAGCAGTTCTTC,TRBJ2-1,TRBV14,.,TRBD2
CASSSDRDPDTQYF,TGTGCCAGCAGCTCAGATCGGGACCCGGATACGCAGTATTTT,TRBJ2-3,TRBV28,few,.
CASSFRPGGSYGYTF,TGTGCCAGCAGTTTTCGCCCAGGGGGCAGTTATGGCTACACCTTC,TRBJ1-2,TRBV27,once,TRBD1
CASSQDGDTDTQYF,TGTGCCAGCAGCCAAGACGGAGACACAGATACGCAGTATTTT,TRBJ2-3,TRBV4-2,few,.
CASTRGSGVGNEQFF,TGCGCCAGCACCCGCGGCAGCGGGGTCGGTAATGAGCAGTTCTTC,TRBJ2-1,TRBV4-1,.,TRBD2
CASSPDRGNTEAFF,TGTGCCAGCTCTCCGGACAGGGGAAACACTGAAGCTTTCTTT,TRBJ1-1,TRBV18,few,TRBD1
CASSRTDRANQPQHF,TGTGCCAGCAGCCGGACGGACAGGGCAAACCAGCCCCAGCATTTT,TRBJ1-5,TRBV21-1,few,.
CASSSDETQYF,TGTGCCAGCAGCTCGGATGAGACCCAGTACTTC,TRBJ2-5,TRBV7-9,.,.
CAWRTPGVNSPLHF,TGTGCCTGGAGAACCCCGGGGGTTAATTCACCCCTCCACTTT,TRBJ1-6,TRBV30,.,.
CASSRGGSYNEQFF,TGTGCCAGCAGTCGCGGGGGTTCCTACAATGAGCAGTTCTTC,TRBJ2-1,TRBV27,.,TRBD2
CASSDSRRSGEAFF,TGTGCCAGCAGTGATTCTCGGCGTTCCGGTGAAGCTTTCTTT,TRBJ1-1,TRBV25-1,.,.
CASSLGGGEGAWETQYF,TGCGCCAGCAGCTTGGGCGGAGGAGAGGGGGCTTGGGAGACCCAGTACTTC,TRBJ2-5,TRBV5-1,.,TRBD1
CASSSQGQGGGQPQHF,TGTGCCAGTAGTTCCCAAGGACAGGGGGGGGGTCAGCCCCAGCATTTT,TRBJ1-5,TRBV19,.,TRBD1
CASSLSRGPQETQYF,TGTGCCAGCAGCCTGTCGCGGGGGCCCCAAGAGACCCAGTACTTC,TRBJ2-5,TRBV11-2,.,.
CASSYWASGGETQYF,TGTGCCAGCAGTTACTGGGCTAGCGGGGGGGAGACCCAGTACTTC,TRBJ2-5,TRBV6-5,.,TRBD2
CASSISYNEQFF,TGTGCCAGCAGCATCAGTTACAATGAGCAGTTCTTC,TRBJ2-1,TRBV11-3,once,.
CASSLGGGPSGTQYF,TGTGCCAGCAGTTTAGGAGGGGGGCCTTCCGGTACGCAGTATTTT,TRBJ2-3,TRBV6-6,once,.
CASSGNFDSYEQYF,TGTGCCAGCAGTGGTAACTTTGATTCCTACGAGCAGTACTTC,TRBJ2-7,TRBV2,.,.
CASRSGTGADTQYF,TGTGCCAGCCGGTCCGGGACAGGGGCAGATACGCAGTATTTT,TRBJ2-3,TRBV6-5,.,TRBD1
CASSQTVVSGNTIYF,TGTGCCAGCAGCCAGACAGTGGTTTCTGGAAACACCATATATTTT,TRBJ1-3,TRBV5-6,.,.
CASSPGSGVGETQYF,TGTGCCAGCAGCCCGGGGTCCGGCGTAGGAGAGACCCAGTACTTC,TRBJ2-5,TRBV11-2,once,.
CASSFAPGGDTEAFF,TGTGCCAGCAGCTTTGCTCCGGGGGGGGACACTGAAGCTTTCTTT,TRBJ1-1,TRBV12-1,.,.
CASSWYRQAGFEQYF,TGTGCCAGCAGCTGGTATCGTCAGGCGGGATTCGAGCAGTACTTC,TRBJ2-7,TRBV7-2,.,.
CASSSALWGDTQYF,TGTGCCAGCAGCTCCGCTCTTTGGGGAGATACGCAGTATTTT,TRBJ2-3,TRBV11-2,.,.
CSVGTGGNTIYF,TGCAGCGTTGGGACAGGGGGAAACACCATATATTTT,TRBJ1-3,TRBV29-1,.,TRBD1
CASSDWTDYEQYF,TGTGCCAGCAGTGATTGGACAGACTACGAGCAGTACTTC,TRBJ2-7,TRBV6-1,.,.
CASSPVGGEYNEQFF,TGCGCCAGCAGCCCGGTGGGGGGGGAGTACAATGAGCAGTTCTTC,TRBJ2-1,TRBV5-1,.,TRBD2
CASSPGREETQYF,TGTGCCAGCAGCCCCGGGAGGGAAGAGACCCAGTACTTC,TRBJ2-5,TRBV5-4,few,TRBD2
CASSQRAQETQYF,TGTGCCAGCAGCCAACGGGCTCAAGAGACCCAGTACTTC,TRBJ2-5,TRBV7-3,.,.
CASAASGGRETQYF,TGTGCCAGCGCGGCTAGCGGGGGCCGAGAGACCCAGTACTTC,TRBJ2-5,TRBV2,.,TRBD2
CASSEYSGGGNEQFF,TGTGCCAGCAGTGAATATTCGGGGGGAGGGAATGAGCAGTTCTTC,TRBJ2-1,TRBV6-1,.,TRBD2
CASSFFTSSGNTIYF,TGTGCCAGCAGCTTTTTTACCAGCTCTGGAAACACCATATATTTT,TRBJ1-3,TRBV7-2,.,.
CASSLWDREKQYF,TGTGCCAGCAGCTTATGGGACAGGGAAAAGCAGTACTTC,TRBJ2-7,TRBV7-9,.,TRBD1
CASSSWALNGETQYF,TGTGCCAGCAGCTCCTGGGCCTTAAACGGGGAGACCCAGTACTTC,TRBJ2-5,TRBV7-2,.,.
CASSQEETQYF,TGCGCCAGCAGTCAAGAGGAGACCCAGTACTTC,TRBJ2-5,TRBV4-1,.,.
CASSPGTGDNEQFF,TGTGCCAGCAGTCCCGGGACAGGTGACAATGAGCAGTTCTTC,TRBJ2-1,TRBV6-6,.,TRBD1
CASGLATKNRVRNTEAFF,TGTGCTAGTGGTTTGGCCACCAAGAACAGGGTTAGGAACACTGAAGCTTTCTTT,TRBJ1-1,TRBV12-5,.,.
CASSPRGISYNEQFF,TGCGCCAGCAGCCCCCGGGGGATCTCCTACAATGAGCAGTTCTTC,TRBJ2-1,TRBV5-1,.,.
CATSKRQGANYGYTF,TGTGCCACCAGCAAAAGACAGGGGGCTAACTATGGCTACACCTTC,TRBJ1-2,TRBV15,.,TRBD1